Included here is one TCR beta chain sequence, with context. This clonotype occurred a few times. What this receptor recognizes is not known. One base away there is no much larger clone; base qualities are not given. Sequenced using an Illumina NovaSeq 6000. TCRalpha and TCRbeta cDNA libraries were built by 5'RACE with constant-segment primers, adding sample barcodes and unique molecular identifiers. Trizol reagent was used to extract RNA from every sample. The libraries were amplified in two PCR steps, and the second step added a second sample barcode and Illumina TruSeq adapters. The libraries were sequenced on an Illumina NovaSeq using 2 x 150 bp paired-end reads. On the authors' methods: The reads were demultiplexed and collapsed into UMI-guided consensus sequences using migec v1.2.7. Using mixcr v2.1.11, UMI consensuses were aligned to TRA and TRB V and J templates and then assembled into clonotypes. A clonotype was counted as expanded or contracted only if both edgeR and NoisET called the change significant, with noise models trained on biological replicates. edgeR calls used a false discovery rate-adjusted p below 0.01 and a log2 fold-change threshold of 1. PCA with hierarchical clustering of max-normalized trajectories of the 1000 most abundant clonotypes was used as exploratory dynamics analysis. Separately sequenced CD4+ and CD8+ repertoires were used to assign the CD4 or CD8 phenotype of responding clones. TCRdb took the public reads, trimmed them with fastp at Q25, ran MiXCR for clone calling and kept in-frame beta chains. Every distinct CDR3 protein forms one entry, paired with its most common genes and DNA. The V and J calls were determined by TCRdb, not by the authors. The sample table records 85,000 to 120,000 distinct CDR3 sequences; 9.5% to 15% of these occur just once. The ten largest clonotypes hold around 26% of the sample.

The sample comes from a study of T-cell memory formation after mild COVID-19 (dated by TCRdb to 2020 to 2022). About the study as a whole: Most TCR sequence clusters were specific to one of the two donors. In two donors, T-cell clones that expanded and contracted after mild COVID-19 were tracked by sequencing TCRalpha and TCRbeta repertoires over time. The cohort was made up of two young adult volunteers, one female and one male, who were previously healthy. The paper as a whole reports these results and caveats: Clones contracting from day 15 to 85 had balanced CD4/CD8 phenotypes, while a second wave expanding from day 15 to 37 was biased towards CD4+. SARS-CoV-2 specificity was not confirmed for the second-wave clones peaking on day 37. The study covered only a couple of mild cases, and larger cohorts including severe cases with pre-infection samples were considered necessary. Contracting CD4+ clones turned up mainly in the CM and EM memory subsets, whereas EMRA was where CD8+ clones were enriched. Some responding clones were detected in pre-infection memory, which suggested that pre-existing cross-reactive memory T cells had joined the SARS-CoV-2 response.

PBMCs were isolated by Ficoll-Paque density gradient centrifugation. Including cysteine and phenylalanine, the CDR3 has 14 amino acids. Only the CDR3 DNA is retained, 42 bases long and in frame from the first base. From V the trimming removes 3 bases and from J it removes 7 bases, while the gene matches leave 8 bases of the junction unaccounted for. The TCR sequence derives from an adult woman who had mild COVID-19 (a few samples of this study predate the infection). The sample titles of this study are shuffled in the database, so cell type and time point are left out; the donor was told from shared clones. Material: PBMCs or a T cell subset sorted from them (not recorded which). The sequence joins TRBV12-3 or TRBV12-4 to TRBJ2-7; TRBD1 agrees with 8 junctional bases. The bases read TGTGCCAGCAGTTTCTACGGGACAGGCCAAGAGCAGTACTTC. Translated, this gives CASSFYGTGQEQYF.